The present entry profiles one T cell receptor beta chain with its context. Its specificity is not known. This sample stems from a study of blood T cells in healthy people across ages. Every donor gave 9 to 10 milliliters of peripheral blood. Trimming removed 6 bases at V and 0 bases at J, with 18 bases between. The CDR3 runs 17 residues. Germline CDR1 DFQATT, CDR2 SNEGSKA (reference sequence). Through a sample-barcoded 5' primer and a J-beta primer mix, a second PCR was run for roughly 7 to 11 cycles. Through a template-switch adaptor with 12 random nucleotides, each cDNA molecule received a tag. MiXCR, applied by TCRdb to the 5' RACE reads, yields one record per CDR3 protein. The sample records about 1.8 million distinct CDR3 sequences, around 50% being singletons. Study conclusions and caveats: While age rose, TCR beta diversity per million T cells dropped in a roughly linear way.

Sequencing used blood. The sequence was obtained from a woman aged 40 to 50 in good health. The chain uses TRBV20-1 and TRBJ2-6; maybe TRBD1 (5 bases). The DNA for the CDR3 is TGCAGTGCAGAGAGTGGTGGGGCATTCTCTGGGGCCAACGTCCTGACTTTC. It encodes CSAESGGAFSGANVLTF.